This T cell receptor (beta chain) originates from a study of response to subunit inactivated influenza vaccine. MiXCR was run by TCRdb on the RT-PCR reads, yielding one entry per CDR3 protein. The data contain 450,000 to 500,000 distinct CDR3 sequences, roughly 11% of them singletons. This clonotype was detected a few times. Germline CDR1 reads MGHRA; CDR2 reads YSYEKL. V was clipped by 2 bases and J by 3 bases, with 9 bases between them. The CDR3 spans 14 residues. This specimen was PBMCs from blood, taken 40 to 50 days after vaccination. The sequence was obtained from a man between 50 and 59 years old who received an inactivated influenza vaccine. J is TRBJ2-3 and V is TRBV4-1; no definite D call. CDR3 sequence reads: CASSQQWGTDTQYF. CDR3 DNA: TGCGCCAGCAGCCAACAATGGGGTACAGATACGCAGTATTTT.